This T cell receptor (beta chain) was captured by sequencing in a study of shared clonotypes between healthy human individuals. In the sorted-subset replicate PCRs, 200 ng DNA, tens of thousands of T cell genomes, was used. Some clones are missing from TCRdb's copy, which holds only in-frame ones; the method was immunoSEQ multiplex PCR. The sample lists about 2.4 million clones, 90% to 95% occurring once. The CDR3 consists of 14 residues. The clonotype originates from a man younger than 35 in good health. Some clones in this sample may be carry-over from other donors' samples. The genes are TRBV21-1 and TRBJ1-1; the D call TRBD1 from the table was never checked on the DNA. TRBV21-1 is termed a pseudogene. The material sequenced was naive CD4+ T cells from PBMCs. Subset described: CD45RA+ positively selected. The CDR3 nucleotides are TGTGCCAGCACCGTTCTCCGGGACAGCCCGGAAGCTTTCTTT. The encoded protein is CASTVLRDSPEAFF.